This TCR beta chain was observed in a study of blood T cell repertoires in COVID-19. Study as a whole: In each case, the material was cDNA or gDNA derived from T cells, B-cell-depleted T cells, or PBMCs.

The CDR3 runs to 15 residues. Trimming took 3 bases from V and 4 from J, leaving 16 bases between them. Germline CDR1 reads LNHDA; CDR2 reads SQIVND (reference sequence). In the study's own analysis: Reference gene primers were amplified, and this amplification served to estimate nucleated cell counts. Sequencing was performed with immunoSEQ multiplex PCR; in TCRdb, only in-frame clones are kept and a portion is missing. The V and J calls and clone size were taken over from that table, and D and trimming were inferred from the DNA. The table includes about 170,000 clones, 85% to 90% detected once. The clonotype comes from a woman older than 75 in a cohort sampled during active or convalescent COVID-19. The gene calls are TRBV19 and TRBJ2-7, with TRBD2 as a possible D gene (6 bases). The sample taken for sequencing was peripheral blood. The CDR3, as DNA: TGTGCCAGTAGTATTGGCCCAAGGAGGGTATACGAGCAGTACTTC. Translating gives CASSIGPRRVYEQYF.